This T cell receptor (beta chain) appears in the sequencing data of a study of blood T cell repertoires in COVID-19 (dated by TCRdb to 2020 to 2022). The study in broad terms: The collaborator samples originated in the United States, Italy and Spain and spanned the acute and convalescent phases of COVID-19. The prospective study material was composed of cDNA or gDNA derived from T cells, B-cell-depleted T cells, or PBMCs. Subjects who had been exposed to COVID-19, were actively infected with it, or had recovered from it provided the deeply sampled blood TCRbeta repertoires that made up the dataset. A freely available public database, intended as a resource for researchers studying the immune response to SARS-CoV-2, is where the repertoires were released. The samples were drawn from two sources: the first 160 participants of the ongoing ImmuneRACE study, and over 950 subjects contributed by 6 global collaborators. The sample metadata nearly always contained a de-identified subject ID, COVID-19 status, age in years and sex. Where available, HLA class I and class II types were obtained from metadata supplied by the sample provider rather than from assay-based typing.

General conclusions and limits of the study: The quantity of clinical and demographic metadata differed by source and by participant and was supplied without curation.

TCRbeta CDR3 regions were amplified from genomic DNA by means of the immunoSEQ Assay, a bias-controlled multiplex PCR. The study's own analysis went as follows. The number of nucleated cells in each sample was estimated by amplification of reference gene primers within the assay. Sequence reads were collapsed and filtered to measure the absolute abundance of every unique TCRbeta CDR3 rearrangement. For each sample, productive Simpson clonality was calculated as the square root of Simpson's diversity index across productive rearrangements. The source is immuneACCESS, and TCRdb retained only in-frame sequences with V and J called. Part of the clones is not carried over; for the studies checked, unresolved V genes explain less than half of this, and the remainder is unexplained. For V, J and clone size, that table is used; D and trimming come from the DNA. Here the sample has roughly 200,000 clones; approximately 90% occur a single time. In total, the top ten clones hold over 9.5% of the sample.

CDR3 length: 15 amino acids, cysteine to phenylalanine. The CDR3 DNA has 45 bases and is translated from base 1. From the germline V gene (reference sequence), CDR1 is PRHDT and CDR2 is FYEKMQ. V is reduced by 4 bases and J by 2 bases, leaving a spacing of 15 bases between them. Samples from volunteer blood donors who had recovered from COVID-19 were contributed by a second Seattle source. Each collaborating institution followed its own protocols to collect whole blood in K2EDTA tubes. Collaborator samples were shipped for TCRbeta analysis as frozen whole blood, isolated PBMCs, or DNA extracted from either sample type. This clone occurred once. Its antigen remains unidentified. The record has no base qualities; no much larger clone is one base away.

Sequencing input: peripheral blood. The chain employs TRBV13 and TRBJ2-7; TRBD2 could be the D gene, as 5 bases match. This TCR was recovered from a young woman who had recovered from COVID-19. The nucleotide sequence is given as TGTGCCAGCAGCTCAATGAGCGGACGGGCCTACGAGCAGTACTTC. It translates as CASSSMSGRAYEQYF.